The next 3 T cell receptor beta chains were all read from a single sample in a study of OX40 agonist ivuxolimab in advanced cancers. Measured with immunoSEQ multiplex PCR; TCRdb has only the in-frame clones, and not every one. The repertoire holds 90,000 to 150,000 clones, with around 89% as singletons. The starting material was CD4+ or CD8+ T cells sorted from blood, obtained in a trial of the OX40 agonist ivuxolimab. The receptors here all came from an adult with an advanced solid tumor such as melanoma, head and neck, liver or kidney cancer.

This clone came up once. CDR3 amino acids: CASGIQGATGELFF. CDR3 nucleotide sequence: TGTGCTAGTGGTATACAGGGAGCCACCGGGGAGCTGTTTTTT. The rearrangement joins TRBV12-5 to TRBJ2-2, with D perhaps TRBD1 (6 bases). This CDR3 contains 14 residues. Trimming took off 5 bases at V and 4 bases at J, with 11 bases between the two ends. Germline V gene sequence: CDR1 LGHNT, CDR2 FRNRAP. Full variable domain (rest looked up from reference TRBV12-5 and TRBJ2-2): DARVTQTPRHKVTEMGQEVTMRCQPILGHNTVFWYRQTMMQGLELLAYFRNRAPLDDSGMPKDRFSAEMPDATLATLKIQPSEPRDSAVYFCASGIQGATGELFFGEGSRLTVL.

The chain uses TRBV11-2 and TRBJ1-4, with unresolved D. Germline lookup yields CDR1 SGHAT and CDR2 FQNNGV. Trimming stripped 1 base from V and 9 bases from J, with 18 bases between. This CDR3 comprises 16 residues. CDR3 in DNA: TGTGCCAGCAGCTTAGCCAGCTACAACGGCCCACAAAAACTGTTTTTT. As protein: CASSLASYNGPQKLFF.

The chain links TRBV11-2 to TRBJ1-2; D unclear. This CDR3 has 13 amino acids. Germline CDR1 and CDR2: SGHAT and FQNNGV. V was clipped by 3 bases and J by 0 bases, with 5 bases between them. CDR3 DNA sequence: TGTGCCAGCAGCTTCCGAGCTAACTATGGCTACACCTTC. It is translated as CASSFRANYGYTF.